This paragraph covers one TCR beta chain sequence. Its antigen remains unidentified. This entry belongs to a study of T-cell reconstitution after alpha-beta-depleted transplantation in children. Study-wide findings and caveats: By one year post-transplant, T-cell counts and diversity largely arose from T cells that were newly produced. It was surviving recipient T cells and thymic progenitors that gave some patients high TCRbeta diversity at day 60. At around two months after transplant, the alpha-beta T cells were reportedly derived from several hundred expanded clones that came from non-depleted graft cells.

Molecular barcoding with unique molecular identifiers was used for the TCRbeta library. TCRdb redid the calling of the PCR reads with MiXCR, one entry per CDR3 protein. The sample contains about 980,000 distinct CDR3 sequences, under 30% of which appear only once. Germline loops: CDR1 SNHLY, CDR2 FYNNEI. V was clipped by 2 bases and J by 1 base; unmatched bases: 2. The CDR3 consists of 15 residues. The chain has TRBV2 and TRBJ2-3; TRBD2 matches 8 bases. The receptor's source is a boy under three years old who had a stem cell transplant for SCID, so the T cells may come from the graft donor. The sequences come from PBMCs, mostly from graft donor cells, collected 360 days after TCRalphabeta/CD19-depleted stem cell transplant. CDR3 DNA: TGTGCCAGCAGTGAAATCGGGGGGGGCACAGATACGCAGTATTTT. The encoded protein is CASSEIGGGTDTQYF.